This TCR beta chain was retrieved from a study of blood T cell repertoires in COVID-19. About the research overall: T cells, B-cell-depleted T cells, or PBMCs supplied cDNA or gDNA.

In the authors' workflow: The authors estimated nucleated cell counts from reference gene primer amplification. TCRdb keeps only in-frame clones here, not all; method: immunoSEQ multiplex PCR. V and J calls and clone size are given by that table; D and trimming were obtained from the DNA. In the table there are some 350,000 clones, around four fifths of which are singletons. Trimming cost V 5 bases and J 5 bases, with 13 bases left between them. Germline CDR1 reads SGHTA; CDR2 reads FQGTGA. The CDR3 is 14 residues long. This clone was recorded a few times. The TCR was taken from a young man with active or convalescent COVID-19. Source material: peripheral blood. The genes are TRBV7-3 and TRBJ2-1; D call uncertain. The CDR3 reads CASSPRGADNEQFF. CDR3 sequence (DNA): TGTGCCAGCAGCCCACGCGGTGCTGACAATGAGCAGTTCTTC.